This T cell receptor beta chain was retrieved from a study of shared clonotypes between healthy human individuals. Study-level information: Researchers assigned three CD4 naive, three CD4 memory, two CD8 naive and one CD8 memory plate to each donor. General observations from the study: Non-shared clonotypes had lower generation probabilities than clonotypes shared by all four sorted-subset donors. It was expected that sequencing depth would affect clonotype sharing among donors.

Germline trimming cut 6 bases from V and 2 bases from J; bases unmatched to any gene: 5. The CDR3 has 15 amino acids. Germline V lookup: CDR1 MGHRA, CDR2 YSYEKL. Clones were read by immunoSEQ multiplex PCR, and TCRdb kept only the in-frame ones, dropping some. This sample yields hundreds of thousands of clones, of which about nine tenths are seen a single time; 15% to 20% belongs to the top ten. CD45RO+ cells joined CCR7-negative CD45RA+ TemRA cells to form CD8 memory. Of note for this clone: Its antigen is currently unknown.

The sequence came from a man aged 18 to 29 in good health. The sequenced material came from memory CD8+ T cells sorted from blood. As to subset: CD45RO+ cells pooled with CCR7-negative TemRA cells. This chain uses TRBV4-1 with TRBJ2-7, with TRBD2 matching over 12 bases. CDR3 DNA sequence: TGCGCCAGCAGTCTTGGACTAGCGGGAACCTACGAGCAGTACTTC. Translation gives CASSLGLAGTYEQYF.